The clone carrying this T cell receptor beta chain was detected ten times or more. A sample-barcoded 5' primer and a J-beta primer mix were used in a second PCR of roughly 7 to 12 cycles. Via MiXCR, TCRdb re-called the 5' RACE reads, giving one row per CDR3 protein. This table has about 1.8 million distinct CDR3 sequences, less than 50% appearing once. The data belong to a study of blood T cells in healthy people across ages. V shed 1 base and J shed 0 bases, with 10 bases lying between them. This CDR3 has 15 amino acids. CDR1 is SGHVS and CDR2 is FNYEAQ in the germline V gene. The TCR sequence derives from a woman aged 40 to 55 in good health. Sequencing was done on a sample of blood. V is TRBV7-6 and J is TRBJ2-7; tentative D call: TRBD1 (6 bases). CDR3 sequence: CASSLEQGPSYEQYF. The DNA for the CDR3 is TGTGCCAGCAGCTTAGAACAGGGTCCCTCCTACGAGCAGTACTTC.